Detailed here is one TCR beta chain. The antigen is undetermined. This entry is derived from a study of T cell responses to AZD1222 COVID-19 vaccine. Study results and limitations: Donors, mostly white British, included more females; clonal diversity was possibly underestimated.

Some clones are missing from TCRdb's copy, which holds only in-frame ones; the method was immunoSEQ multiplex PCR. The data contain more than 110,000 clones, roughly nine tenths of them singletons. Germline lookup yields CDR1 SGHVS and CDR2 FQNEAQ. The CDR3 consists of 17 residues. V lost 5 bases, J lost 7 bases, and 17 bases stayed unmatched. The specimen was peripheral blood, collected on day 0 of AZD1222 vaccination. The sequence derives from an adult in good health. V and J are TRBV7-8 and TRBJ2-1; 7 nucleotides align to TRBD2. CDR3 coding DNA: TGTGCCAGCAGCACCCGCGAAAAAGCGGGGATGAAGAATGAGCAGTTCTTC. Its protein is CASSTREKAGMKNEQFF.